These 16 T cell receptor beta chains originate from one sample sequenced in a study of Tregs in tolerant kidney transplant recipients. FACS sorting followed a 6-day coculture of CFSE-labeled recipient PBMCs with irradiated graft donor PBMCs. These TCRs' antigens remain unknown. Sequenced by immunoSEQ multiplex PCR; TCRdb stores in-frame clones only, minus some. This repertoire comprises about 2,000 clones; its ten largest clones make up approximately 15%. The source material was CD4+ T cells from blood cultured with allogeneic cells, sampled before the transplant. These receptor sequences come from a human patient who received a combined kidney and bone marrow transplant.

This clone ranks as medium-sized in terms of frequency. The observed sequence ends 3 residues before the CDR3 terminus, with the missing tail filled in from the germline J gene. The V call is TRBV5-5, the J call TRBJ2-7, with 13 bases lining up with TRBD2. The germline V gene has CDR1 SGHKS and CDR2 YYEKEE (reference sequence). This CDR3 has 15 amino acids. V lost 4 bases, J lost 1 base, and 2 bases stayed unmatched. The sequenced part of the CDR3 DNA is TGTGCCAGCAGCACACTAGCGGGAGGGTCCTACGAG. Amino acid sequence: CASSTLAGGSYE. From start to end, the CDR3 is CASSTLAGGSYEQYF.

The CDR3 sequence: CASSTTPHRLAGSPYNEQFF. Partial CDR3 DNA: TGCGCCAGCAGCACTACTCCTCACCGACTAGCGGGCTCCCCCTACAATGAG. J is TRBJ2-1 and V is TRBV5-1, with TRBD2 matching over 10 bases. With the read ending 3 residues before the CDR3 end, the germline J gene is used to fill in that end. The CDR3 consists of 20 residues. V lost 4 bases and J lost 2; bases outside the gene matches: 18. The V gene's germline CDR1 is SGHRS and CDR2 YFSETQ.

This clone ranks as large in terms of frequency. The CDR3 region is CASSALTDTQYF. The DNA read from the CDR3 is TGTGCCAGCAGCGCCCTTACAGATACG. The chain employs TRBV9 and TRBJ2-3; D gene unclear. The sequence runs out 3 residues before the end of the CDR3; the remainder is reconstructed from the germline J gene. Germline CDR1 SGDLS, CDR2 YYNGEE. V lost 3 bases and J lost 3, with 5 bases in between. CDR3 size: 12 residues.

The CDR3 region is CASSQDRAHEQFF. CDR3 DNA, as far as it was read: TGTGCCAGCAGCCAGGACAGGGCACATGAG. The V gene is TRBV7-9, the J gene TRBJ2-1, with 8 bases aligning to TRBD1. The CDR3 is cut off 3 residues early in the read; its end comes from the germline J gene. This CDR3 is built from 13 residues. V lost 5 bases, J lost 8 bases, and 5 bases stayed unmatched. The V gene's germline CDR1 is SEHNR and CDR2 FQNEAQ (reference sequence). Using reference TRBV7-9 and TRBJ2-1 for the parts outside the CDR3, the full variable domain is DTGVSQNPRHKITKRGQNVTFRCDPISEHNRLYWYRQTLGQGPEFLTYFQNEAQLEKSRLLSDRFSAERPKGSFSTLEIQRTEQGDSAMYLCASSQDRAHEQFFGPGTRLTVL.

This clone is identified as medium-sized from frequency. The read halts 3 residues ahead of the CDR3 end, with the missing end drawn from the germline J gene. The gene calls are TRBV2 and TRBJ1-5; the match to TRBD1 covers 8 bases. CDR3 length: 13 amino acids. Germline loops: CDR1 SNHLY, CDR2 FYNNEI. The trim removed 8 bases at V and 6 bases at J, leaving 6 bases unmatched. The CDR3 reads CASQRQGFQPQHF. Incomplete CDR3 DNA: TGTGCCAGCCAAAGACAGGGGTTTCAGCCC.

Remarks on this clone: The CDR3 end falls 3 residues outside the read, so it is completed with the germline J gene. This rearrangement joins TRBV20-1 to TRBJ2-3; TRBD2 matches at 8 bases. Germline V gives CDR1 DFQATT, CDR2 SNEGSKA (reference sequence). The CDR3 runs 14 residues. V lost 6 bases and J lost 4; bases outside the gene matches: 9. The CDR3 loop reads CSALDGAGADTQYF. The CDR3 DNA, read in part, is TGCAGTGCACTTGACGGAGCGGGAGCAGATACG.

This clone registers large (0.1 to 1%) by frequency. The read ends 3 residues early relative to the CDR3; the germline J gene fills the gap. The V gene is TRBV5-6, the J gene TRBJ1-1, with D possibly matching TRBD1 (5 bases). CDR3 length: 13 amino acids. Germline V CDR1 and CDR2: SGHDT, YYEEEE. CDR3 residues: CASSPAAGTRAFF. The sequenced part of the CDR3 DNA is TGTGCCAGCAGCCCGGCTGCGGGGACTCGG.

By frequency, this clone registers medium-sized (0.01 to 0.1%). The read terminates 3 residues ahead of where the CDR3 ends, so the germline J gene completes it. This sequence joins TRBV6-1 and TRBJ2-7; D is perhaps TRBD2 (5 bases). The CDR3 is 14 amino acids. Trimming stripped 4 bases from V and 6 bases from J, with 16 bases between. Germline loops: CDR1 MNHNS, CDR2 SASEGT. CDR3 DNA (partial): TGTGCCAGCAGTGGCTCCCGGGGTAGGGTCGAG. As protein: CASSGSRGRVE. The CDR3, in full, reads CASSGSRGRVEQYF.

Details on this clone: The CDR3 extends 3 residues past the end of the read, so its final part is completed from the germline J gene. The V and J genes are TRBV19 and TRBJ1-2; no clear D. This CDR3 spans 13 amino acids. Germline-derived CDR1 and CDR2 are LNHDA and SQIVND (reference sequence). Between the trimmed V and J ends, which lost 6 bases and 0 bases, there was a span of 8 bases. The CDR3 bases that were read are TGTGCCAGTAGACGCAACACTAACTATGGC. Its translation: CASRRNTNYG. The whole CDR3 is CASRRNTNYGYTF.

For this clone: The CDR3 is cut off 3 residues early in the read; its end comes from the germline J gene. The rearrangement links TRBV19 to TRBJ2-1, with a weak D call TRBD2 (6 bases). Germline V gene lookup returns CDR1 LNHDA and CDR2 SQIVND (reference sequence). This CDR3 is built from 15 residues. Trimming removed 3 bases at V and 4 bases at J, with 13 bases between. The CDR3 DNA, read in part, is TGTGCCAGTAGTATTACGGGCGGGGTTTACAATGAG. It specifies CASSITGGVYNE. The whole CDR3 region reads CASSITGGVYNEQFF.

On this clone itself: Read sequence stops 3 residues before the CDR3 end, and the germline J gene provides the missing end. The rearrangement joins TRBV7-9 to TRBJ2-1; 9 nucleotides line up with TRBD1. CDR1 is SEHNR, CDR2 FQNEAQ, per germline (reference sequence). The CDR3 contains 15 residues. The ends lost 4 bases at V and 5 bases at J; junction bases unmatched: 6. This CDR3 is CASSSYRGHNNEQFF. CDR3 DNA, as far as it was read: TGTGCCAGCAGCTCATACAGGGGGCATAACAATGAG. Filled out from reference TRBV7-9 and TRBJ2-1, the complete variable domain reads DTGVSQNPRHKITKRGQNVTFRCDPISEHNRLYWYRQTLGQGPEFLTYFQNEAQLEKSRLLSDRFSAERPKGSFSTLEIQRTEQGDSAMYLCASSSYRGHNNEQFFGPGTRLTVL.

With respect to this clone: The CDR3 is cut off 3 residues early in the read; its end comes from the germline J gene. The chain employs TRBV5-1 and TRBJ1-1, with a tentative D call TRBD1 (6 bases). In germline, CDR1 is SGHRS, CDR2 YFSETQ. Trimming removed 3 bases from V and 1 base from J, with 13 bases in between. The CDR3 is 15 residues long. The CDR3 bases that were read are TGCGCCAGCAGCTCTAGACAGGTCGGGAACACTGAA. Translating gives CASSSRQVGNTE. The entire CDR3 protein reads CASSSRQVGNTEAFF.

This clone shows up as medium-sized by frequency. The read is 3 residues too short to cover the CDR3 end, so that end is filled in from the germline J gene. This sequence joins TRBV28 and TRBJ2-2, with D unclear. CDR3 length: 13 residues. Trimming removed 5 bases from V and 7 bases from J, with 11 bases in between. Germline V gene sequence: CDR1 MDHEN, CDR2 SYDVKM. CDR3 DNA (partial): TGTGCCAGCAGTCTCCCGTCCGGCGGGGAG. Its translation is CASSLPSGGE. The whole CDR3 reads CASSLPSGGELFF.

Comments on this clone: The CDR3 extends 3 residues past the end of the read, so its final part is completed from the germline J gene. V usage is TRBV11-3 and J usage is TRBJ1-4; 9 bases line up with TRBD1. Germline CDR1 reads SGHNT; CDR2 reads YENEEA. The V and J ends lost 5 bases and 3 bases, in that order; junction bases with no gene match: 4. The CDR3 is 15 residues long. The CDR3 here is CASSRDRAANEKLFF. CDR3 bases read: TGTGCCAGCAGCCGGGACAGGGCGGCTAATGAAAAA.

This clone is classed as medium-sized by frequency. The CDR3 extends 3 residues past the end of the read, so its final part is completed from the germline J gene. This chain links TRBV2 with TRBJ1-1, with no clear D. CDR3 size: 12 residues. V was clipped by 6 bases and J by 6 bases, with 11 bases between them. CDR1 is SNHLY and CDR2 is FYNNEI in the germline V gene. CDR3 in amino acids: CASRVEGAEAFF. The part of the CDR3 DNA that was read is TGTGCCAGCAGGGTGGAGGGTGCTGAA.

By frequency, this clone registers medium-sized. The DNA ends 3 residues before the CDR3 does, and the rest of the CDR3 is filled in from the germline J gene. V and J are TRBV6-1 and TRBJ1-1; possible D gene TRBD1, 5 bases. Germline CDR1 MNHNS, CDR2 SASEGT. The CDR3 length is 14 residues. V lost 4 bases and J 2 bases, leaving 11 bases between the germline ends. The sequenced part of the CDR3 DNA is TGTGCCAGCAGTGTGGGGGGTTCAAACACTGAA. It codes for CASSVGGSNTE. The whole CDR3 protein is CASSVGGSNTEAFF.